The next 26 T cell receptor beta chains were all read from a single sample in a study of cytomegalovirus exposure and HLA in healthy donors. Amplification used 60 Vbeta primers and 13 Jbeta primers. This table comes from immunoSEQ multiplex PCR, and its TCRdb copy is limited to in-frame clones, with some not included. Of roughly 140,000 clones listed, around 73% are singletons. The sample comprised PBMCs. These TCRs come from a human donor in good health.

The genes are TRBV11-1 and TRBJ2-1; 9 bases are shared with TRBD2. The CDR3 sequence is 15 residues long. Germline CDR1 reads SGHAT; CDR2 reads FQDESV (reference sequence). Trimming removed 1 base from V and 5 bases from J; junction bases left unmatched: 3. The DNA for the CDR3 is TGTGCCAGCAGCTTAGTCCTAGCGGGAAACAATGAGCAGTTCTTC. It encodes CASSLVLAGNNEQFF.

In its sample, this clone was seen once. This chain links TRBV6-1 with TRBJ2-3; maybe TRBD2 (5 bases). Germline values: CDR1 MNHNS, CDR2 SASEGT. The CDR3 has 15 residues. V dropped 4 bases and J dropped 2 bases, with 13 bases sitting between them. CDR3 loop: CASSGYTRYTDTQYF. The CDR3, as DNA: TGTGCCAGCAGTGGATATACTAGATACACAGATACGCAGTATTTT.

The gene calls are TRBV25-1 and TRBJ2-7, with no clear D. The CDR3 loop spans 13 amino acids. Looked up from germline, CDR1 is MGHDK and CDR2 is SYGVNS. V was trimmed by 0 bases and J by 3 bases, leaving 6 bases between them. The chain's CDR3 is CASSEYSFYEQYF. The CDR3 nucleotides read TGTGCCAGCAGTGAATATTCCTTCTACGAGCAGTACTTC.

The chain uses TRBV9 and TRBJ1-1; 8 nucleotides match TRBD1. Germline V gives CDR1 SGDLS, CDR2 YYNGEE. The CDR3 consists of 15 residues. J gave up 4 bases and V 0 bases, and 5 bases lay outside the gene matches. The CDR3 nucleotides are TGTGCCAGCAGCGTAGCGGACAGGGAGTTCACTGAAGCTTTCTTT. Protein product: CASSVADREFTEAFF.

V gene TRBV7-9 combines with J gene TRBJ2-1; 11 positions match TRBD2. The CDR3 has 15 amino acids. V shed 4 bases, J shed 7 bases, and the junction held 6 bases outside the gene matches. The V gene's germline CDR1 is SEHNR and CDR2 FQNEAQ (reference sequence). The CDR3 DNA reads TGTGCCAGCAGCTCACTAGCGGGAGCTAGGAATGAGCAGTTCTTC. It specifies CASSSLAGARNEQFF.

There are a few counts of this clone. This sequence joins TRBV4-1 and TRBJ2-2; D is undetermined. Germline V gene data show CDR1 as MGHRA and CDR2 as YSYEKL. V gave up 1 base and J gave up 1 base, with 4 bases separating them. The CDR3 contains 14 residues. This CDR3 reads CASSQVKNTGELFF. CDR3 DNA: TGCGCCAGCAGCCAAGTTAAGAACACCGGGGAGCTGTTTTTT.

The DNA for the CDR3 is TGTGCCTGGAGACCTTCTAGTCAAGAGACCCAGTACTTC. Its protein is CAWRPSSQETQYF. The chain employs TRBV30 and TRBJ2-5, with no clear D. Trimming cost V 3 bases and J 2 bases, with 10 bases left between them. There are 13 residues in the CDR3. CDR1 and CDR2 from the germline V gene are GTSNPN and SVGIG (reference sequence).

The V call is TRBV20-1, the J call TRBJ2-7; D remains unclear. CDR1 is DFQATT, CDR2 SNEGSKA, per germline (reference sequence). This CDR3 has 10 amino acids. Trimming shortened V by 5 bases and J by 6 bases, and 8 bases separated the two germline ends. CDR3: CSAWSGEQYF. The CDR3 DNA sequence: TGCAGTGCTTGGTCGGGCGAGCAGTACTTC.

This rearrangement joins TRBV10-3 to TRBJ1-4; tentative D call: TRBD1 (6 bases). This CDR3 comprises 15 residues. The germline gives CDR1 ENHRY, CDR2 SYGVKD. V was trimmed by 2 bases and J by 8 bases, leaving 15 bases between them. CDR3 DNA: TGTGCCATCAGTGAGACAGGGCAGCATACGGAAAAACTGTTTTTT. As protein: CAISETGQHTEKLFF.

The chain recombines TRBV19 with TRBJ1-5; D remains unclear. CDR1 and CDR2 (germline): LNHDA, SQIVND (reference sequence). V lost 5 bases, J lost 1 base, and 12 bases lay in between. This CDR3 has 15 amino acids. In nucleotides, the CDR3 is TGTGCCAGTAGTTTCAAAAGGGAGAGCAATCAGCCCCAGCATTTT. It is translated as CASSFKRESNQPQHF. The whole variable domain, filled in from reference TRBV19 and TRBJ1-5, reads DGGITQSPKYLFRKEGQNVTLSCEQNLNHDAMYWYRQDPGQGLRLIYYSQIVNDFQKGDIAEGYSVSREKKESFPLTVTSAQKNPTAFYLCASSFKRESNQPQHFGDGTRLSIL.

The chain links TRBV9 to TRBJ2-2; TRBD2 agrees at 8 bases. The CDR3 is 15 residues long. V trimming: 5 bases; J trimming: 0 bases; junction bases outside the gene matches: 3. Looked up from germline, CDR1 is SGDLS and CDR2 is YYNGEE. In nucleotides, the CDR3 is TGTGCCAGCAGAGGGACTAGATCGAACACCGGGGAGCTGTTTTTT. Residues: CASRGTRSNTGELFF.

This clone was recorded once. The gene calls are TRBV25-1 and TRBJ1-1, with TRBD1 matching 12 bases. Trimming took 3 bases from V and 7 from J; bases not matched to a gene: 6. The CDR3 runs to 15 residues. The V gene's germline CDR1 is MGHDK and CDR2 SYGVNS. CDR3: CASSDPGTGGGEAFF. CDR3 nucleotide sequence: TGTGCCAGCAGTGACCCCGGGACAGGGGGCGGTGAAGCTTTCTTT.

The chain is built from TRBV23-1 and TRBJ1-2; 7 bases agree with TRBD1. TRBV23-1 qualifies as an ORF whose function is uncertain. Trimming at V came to 6 bases and at J to 3 bases, leaving 22 bases not matched to a gene. The CDR3 covers 19 residues. The CDR3 nucleotides read TGCGCCAGCAGAGTAAAAGGGGGCTCGCAGGATTGTTACGACTATGGCTACACCTTC. Translating gives CASRVKGGSQDCYDYGYTF.

The chain has TRBV5-1 and TRBJ2-5, with D possibly matching TRBD1 (5 bases). Looked up from germline, CDR1 is SGHRS and CDR2 is YFSETQ. The V end was cut by 2 bases, the J end by 4 bases, with 15 bases between. The CDR3 loop spans 15 amino acids. For the CDR3, the DNA is TGCGCCAGCAGCTTAGACATTCAGGGTGGAGAGACCCAGTACTTC. Its translation: CASSLDIQGGETQYF.

The chain is built from TRBV7-3 and TRBJ2-1, with 7 bases matching TRBD2. Germline CDR1 SGHTA, CDR2 FQGTGA. There are 16 residues in the CDR3. After removal of 5 bases from V and 0 bases from J, the junction contained 7 bases not matched to a gene. This chain's CDR3 is CASSTSSGSSYNEQFF. CDR3 bases: TGTGCCAGCAGCACGTCTAGCGGAAGCTCCTACAATGAGCAGTTCTTC. The variable domain in full, with the rest retrieved from reference TRBV7-3 and TRBJ2-1, is GAGVSQTPSNKVTEKGKYVELRCDPISGHTALYWYRQSLGQGPEFLIYFQGTGAADDSGLPNDRFFAVRPEGSVSTLKIQRTERGDSAVYLCASSTSSGSSYNEQFFGPGTRLTVL.

The CDR3 DNA sequence: TGTGCCATCAGGGCCGGGACTAGCGGGAGATCCGCCTACAATGAGCAGTTCTTC. The encoded protein is CAIRAGTSGRSAYNEQFF. V and J are TRBV10-3 and TRBJ2-1; 14 nucleotides line up with TRBD2. The trim removed 6 bases at V and 2 bases at J, leaving 9 bases unmatched. CDR1 and CDR2 (germline): ENHRY, SYGVKD. The CDR3 covers 18 residues.

V usage is TRBV11-3 and J usage is TRBJ1-4; 10 bases fit TRBD1. The CDR3 runs to 15 residues. Germline V gene lookup returns CDR1 SGHNT and CDR2 YENEEA. Unmatched junction bases numbered 4, after V lost 3 bases and J lost 6 bases. DNA of the CDR3: TGTGCCAGCAGCTTTGTGGGACAGGGGTATGAAAAACTGTTTTTT. Residues: CASSFVGQGYEKLFF.

The J gene is TRBJ2-7, the V gene TRBV9; TRBD2 matches at 10 bases. V dropped 0 bases and J dropped 5; count of bases not matched to a gene: 8. The length of the CDR3 is 16 residues. Looked up from germline, CDR1 is SGDLS and CDR2 is YYNGEE. The CDR3, as DNA: TGTGCCAGCAGCGTAGAGGGGAGTAGCGGGAGGAACGAGCAGTACTTC. Translation: CASSVEGSSGRNEQYF.

This clone was detected a few times. V usage is TRBV9 and J usage is TRBJ1-1; D is possibly TRBD1 (5 bases). The CDR3 has 15 residues. The V end lost 0 bases, the J end lost 4 bases, and 13 bases lay between the germline ends. CDR1 and CDR2 (germline): SGDLS, YYNGEE. This chain's CDR3 is CASSVEAGGGTEAFF. CDR3 in DNA: TGTGCCAGCAGCGTAGAGGCCGGGGGGGGCACTGAAGCTTTCTTT.

The chain is built from TRBV6-1 and TRBJ2-3; D remains unclear. Germline V gene data show CDR1 as MNHNS and CDR2 as SASEGT. Trimming removed 7 bases from V and 9 bases from J, with 23 bases in between. This CDR3 contains 15 residues. The CDR3 DNA follows: TGTGCCAGCACCCTAGACCCGCCATCCCAGATAACGCAGTATTTT. Translation gives CASTLDPPSQITQYF.

The chain joins TRBV29-1 to TRBJ2-3, with D possibly matching TRBD2 (5 bases). The V end was cut by 4 bases, the J end by 7 bases, with 12 bases between. In germline, CDR1 is SQVTM, CDR2 ANQGSEA. The CDR3 consists of 12 residues. The CDR3 is CSVVASGYTQYF. CDR3 nucleotides: TGCAGCGTTGTAGCCAGCGGATATACGCAGTATTTT.

The sample holds a few counts of this clone. One end of the junction is discordant with germline, which a read error may explain. The V call is TRBV7-9, the J call TRBJ1-1; 9 bases map to TRBD1. CDR1 SEHNR and CDR2 FQNEAQ come from the germline V gene (reference sequence). The CDR3 loop spans 16 amino acids. The CDR3 DNA is TGTTCCAGCAGCACCCACAGGGGGCCTCGGAACACTGAAGCTTTCTTT. It yields the protein CSSSTHRGPRNTEAFF.

This clone was observed a single time. The chain is built from TRBV4-2 and TRBJ2-7; D perhaps matches TRBD2 (6 bases). Trimming took 3 bases from V and 2 from J, leaving 14 bases between them. CDR3 length: 15 residues. The V gene's germline CDR1 is LGHNA and CDR2 YNFKEQ. CDR3 in DNA: TGTGCCAGCAGCCAGGGAGTAGCGGCAACCTACGAGCAGTACTTC. It is translated as CASSQGVAATYEQYF.

This clone was seen a few times. V and J are TRBV29-1 and TRBJ2-1; the match to TRBD1 covers 7 bases. CDR1 is SQVTM and CDR2 is ANQGSEA in the germline V gene. The CDR3 runs to 17 residues. Trimming took 0 bases from V and 0 from J; bases not matched to a gene: 8. The CDR3 spells CSVEETGKFYSYNEQFF. CDR3 DNA: TGCAGCGTTGAAGAGACAGGGAAATTTTACTCCTACAATGAGCAGTTCTTC.

This clone appeared a few times. The rearrangement joins TRBV28 to TRBJ1-5, with D unresolved. The V end was cut by 2 bases, the J end by 5 bases, with 13 bases between. Germline-derived CDR1 and CDR2 are MDHEN and SYDVKM. The CDR3 covers 15 residues. The CDR3 bases are TGTGCCAGCAGTTTAAAGTTTCGGGTCTATCAGCCCCAGCATTTT. It is translated as CASSLKFRVYQPQHF.

This clone has a handful of counts. This chain connects TRBV7-6 to TRBJ2-2; no reliable D call. The germline V gene encodes CDR1 SGHVS and CDR2 FNYEAQ. V was cut by 5 bases and J by 7 bases, with 8 bases left in between. There are 12 residues in the CDR3. The CDR3 loop is CASSRVGGELFF. The CDR3 DNA sequence: TGTGCCAGCAGCCGGGTGGGCGGGGAGCTGTTTTTT.